This T cell receptor beta chain was sequenced during a study of cytomegalovirus exposure and HLA in healthy donors. Whole-study findings and limits: A few V segments could not be told apart, such as TRBV6-2 and TRBV6-3, and were left out. There was a cluster of highly shared sequence variants that was likely a sequencing artifact. It was 164 TCR beta chains that were listed as cytomegalovirus-associated. The authors later found HLA-associated TCR beta chains more clonally expanded than equally common others.

Primers for the PCR totalled 60 Vbeta and 13 Jbeta. Produced via immunoSEQ multiplex PCR; TCRdb's table is partial and in-frame only. The sample includes about 130,000 clones, 80% to 90% of them seen just once. The CDR3 spans 15 residues. Trimming took 4 bases from V and 0 from J, leaving 10 bases between them. The V gene's germline CDR1 is LGHNA and CDR2 YNFKEQ. The table lists this clone with a count of one. Its target is unknown. Sequencing input: PBMCs. The chain has TRBV4-2 and TRBJ2-1; D might be TRBD2 (5 bases). The sequence derives from a young woman in good health and CMV-seropositive. CDR3 amino acids: CASSPAASSYNEQFF. The CDR3 DNA reads as TGTGCCAGCAGCCCAGCGGCTAGCTCCTACAATGAGCAGTTCTTC.